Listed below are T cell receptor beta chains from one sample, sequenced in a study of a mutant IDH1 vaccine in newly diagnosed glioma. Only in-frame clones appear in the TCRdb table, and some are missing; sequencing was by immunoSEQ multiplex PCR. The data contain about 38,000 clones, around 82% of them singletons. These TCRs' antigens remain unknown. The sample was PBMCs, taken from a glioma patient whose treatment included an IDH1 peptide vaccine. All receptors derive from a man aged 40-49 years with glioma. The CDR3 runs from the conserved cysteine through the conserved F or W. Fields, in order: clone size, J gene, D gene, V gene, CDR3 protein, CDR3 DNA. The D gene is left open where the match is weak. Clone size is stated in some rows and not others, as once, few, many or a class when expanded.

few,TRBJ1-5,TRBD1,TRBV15,CATSRDPPGQGDQPQHF,TGTGCCACCAGCAGAGACCCACCGGGACAGGGTGATCAGCCCCAGCATTTT
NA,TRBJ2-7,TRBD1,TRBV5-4,CASSDREGSYEQYF,TGTGCCAGCAGCGACAGGGAAGGCTCCTACGAGCAGTACTTC
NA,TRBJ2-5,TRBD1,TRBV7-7,CASSRGTGKETQYF,TGTGCTAGCAGCAGGGGGACAGGGAAAGAGACCCAGTACTTC
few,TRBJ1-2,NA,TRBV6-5,CASSWGGRGYGYTF,TGTGCCAGCAGTTGGGGAGGGCGAGGCTATGGCTACACCTTC
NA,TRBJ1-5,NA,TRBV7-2,CASSPSGSGPQPQHF,TGTGCCAGCAGTCCCTCAGGGTCGGGCCCTCAGCCCCAGCATTTT
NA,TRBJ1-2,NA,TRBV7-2,CASSPFGGGSGYTF,TGTGCCAGCAGCCCCTTCGGTGGCGGGAGCGGCTACACCTTC
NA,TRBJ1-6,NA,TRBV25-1,CASSEAGARSPLHF,TGTGCCAGCAGTGAAGCAGGGGCCAGATCACCCCTCCACTTT
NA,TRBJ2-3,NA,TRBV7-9,CASSPRTDSTDTQYF,TGTGCCAGCAGCCCCCGGACAGATAGCACAGATACGCAGTATTTT
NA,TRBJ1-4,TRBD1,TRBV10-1,CASSEFGQDGEKLFF,TGCGCCAGCAGTGAGTTTGGACAGGACGGCGAAAAACTGTTTTTT
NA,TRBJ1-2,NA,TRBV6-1,CASRGGTGSYGYTF,TGTGCCAGCAGGGGGGGTACGGGCTCCTATGGCTACACCTTC
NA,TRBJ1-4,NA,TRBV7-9,CASSLAIATVNEKLFF,TGTGCCAGCAGCTTAGCGATAGCGACAGTCAATGAAAAACTGTTTTTT
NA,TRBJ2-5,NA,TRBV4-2,CASSQGTLTGGETQYF,TGTGCCAGCAGCCAAGGAACCCTGACAGGCGGAGAGACCCAGTACTTC
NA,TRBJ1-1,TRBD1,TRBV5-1,CASSPSRQGSSEAFF,TGCGCCAGCAGCCCGTCGCGACAGGGGAGCTCTGAAGCTTTCTTT
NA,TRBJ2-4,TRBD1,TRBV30,CAWSWTGNTKNIQYF,TGTGCCTGGTCATGGACAGGGAATACCAAAAACATTCAGTACTTC
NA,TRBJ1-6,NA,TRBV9,CASSVVGGANSPLHF,TGTGCCAGCAGCGTAGTTGGGGGGGCCAATTCACCCCTCCACTTT
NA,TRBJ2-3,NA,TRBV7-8,CASSLAPGADTQYF,TGTGCCAGCAGCTTAGCGCCAGGAGCAGATACGCAGTATTTT
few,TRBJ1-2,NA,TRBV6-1,CASSFTTAGNYGYTF,TGTGCCAGCAGTTTCACAACAGCGGGAAACTATGGCTACACCTTC
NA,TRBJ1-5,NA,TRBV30,CAWSVGSLSNQPQHF,TGTGCCTGGAGTGTGGGGAGCTTGAGCAATCAGCCCCAGCATTTT